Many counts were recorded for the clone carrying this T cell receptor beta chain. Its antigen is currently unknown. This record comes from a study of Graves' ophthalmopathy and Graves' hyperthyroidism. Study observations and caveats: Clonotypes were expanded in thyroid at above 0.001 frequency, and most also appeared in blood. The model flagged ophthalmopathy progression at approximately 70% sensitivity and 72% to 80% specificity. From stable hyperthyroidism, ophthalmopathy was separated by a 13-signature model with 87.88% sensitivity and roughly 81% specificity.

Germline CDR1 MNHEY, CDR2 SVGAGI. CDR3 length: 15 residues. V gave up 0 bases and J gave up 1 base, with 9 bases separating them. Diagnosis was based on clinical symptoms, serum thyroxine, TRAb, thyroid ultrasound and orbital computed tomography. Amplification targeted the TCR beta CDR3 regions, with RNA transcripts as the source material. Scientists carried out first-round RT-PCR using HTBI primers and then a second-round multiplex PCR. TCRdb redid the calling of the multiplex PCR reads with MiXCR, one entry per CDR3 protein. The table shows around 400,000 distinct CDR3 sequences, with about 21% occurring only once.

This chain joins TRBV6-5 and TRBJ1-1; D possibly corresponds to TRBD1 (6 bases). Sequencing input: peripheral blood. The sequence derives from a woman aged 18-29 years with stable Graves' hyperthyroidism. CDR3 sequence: CASSYSGAGNTEAFF. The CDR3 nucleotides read TGTGCCAGCAGTTACTCGGGGGCGGGGAACACTGAAGCTTTCTTT.